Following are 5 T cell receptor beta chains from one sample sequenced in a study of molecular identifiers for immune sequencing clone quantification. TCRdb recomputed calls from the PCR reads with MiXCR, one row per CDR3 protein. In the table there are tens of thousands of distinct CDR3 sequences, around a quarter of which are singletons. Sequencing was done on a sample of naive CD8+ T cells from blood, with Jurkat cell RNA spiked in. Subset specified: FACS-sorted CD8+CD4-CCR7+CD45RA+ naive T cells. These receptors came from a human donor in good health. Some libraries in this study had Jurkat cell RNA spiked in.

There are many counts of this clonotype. The CDR3 loop is CASSGTAYSNQPQHF. DNA of the CDR3: TGTGCCAGCAGCGGGACAGCGTATAGCAATCAGCCCCAGCATTTT. The chain uses TRBV12-3 or TRBV12-4 and TRBJ1-5; 7 bases line up with TRBD1. This CDR3 comprises 15 residues. The V segment lost 6 bases and the J segment 0 bases; nucleotides outside the gene matches: 5.

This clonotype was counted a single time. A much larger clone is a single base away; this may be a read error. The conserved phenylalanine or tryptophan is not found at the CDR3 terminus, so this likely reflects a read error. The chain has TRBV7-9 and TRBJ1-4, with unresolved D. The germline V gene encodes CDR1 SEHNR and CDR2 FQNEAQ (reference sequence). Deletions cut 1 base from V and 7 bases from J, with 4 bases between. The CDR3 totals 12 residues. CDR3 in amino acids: CASSLDIEKLFL. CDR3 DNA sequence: TGTGCCAGCAGCTTAGATATTGAAAAACTGTTTCTT.

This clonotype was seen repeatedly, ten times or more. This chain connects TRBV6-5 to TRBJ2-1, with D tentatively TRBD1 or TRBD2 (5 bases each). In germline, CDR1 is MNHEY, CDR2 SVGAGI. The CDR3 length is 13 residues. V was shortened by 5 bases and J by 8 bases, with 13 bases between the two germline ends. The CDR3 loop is CASSVGRRDEQFF. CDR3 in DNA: TGTGCCAGCAGTGTGGGACGACGGGATGAGCAGTTCTTC.

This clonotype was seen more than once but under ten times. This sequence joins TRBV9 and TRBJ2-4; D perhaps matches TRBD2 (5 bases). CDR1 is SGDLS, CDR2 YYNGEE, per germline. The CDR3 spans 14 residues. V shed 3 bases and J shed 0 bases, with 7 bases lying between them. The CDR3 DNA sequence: TGTGCCAGCAGCGCCGGACTAGCCAAAAACATTCAGTACTTC. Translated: CASSAGLAKNIQYF.

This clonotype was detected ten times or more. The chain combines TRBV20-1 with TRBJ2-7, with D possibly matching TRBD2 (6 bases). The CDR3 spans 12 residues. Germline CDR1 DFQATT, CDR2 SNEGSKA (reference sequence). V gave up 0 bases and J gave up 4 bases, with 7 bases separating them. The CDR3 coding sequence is TGCAGTGCTAGAGAGGAGGGGTACGAGCAGTACTTC. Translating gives CSAREEGYEQYF.